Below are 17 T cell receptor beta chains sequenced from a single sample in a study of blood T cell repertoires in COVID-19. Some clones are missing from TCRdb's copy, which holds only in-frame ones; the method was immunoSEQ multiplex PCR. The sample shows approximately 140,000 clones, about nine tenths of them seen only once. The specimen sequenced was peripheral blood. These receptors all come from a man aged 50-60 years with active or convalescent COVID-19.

The CDR3 DNA reads as TGTGCCAGCAGTTTGGGCTTAAGCACAGATACGCAGTATTTT. It translates to CASSLGLSTDTQYF. The chain links TRBV27 to TRBJ2-3; unclear D gene. Trimming took off 3 bases at V and 0 bases at J, with 7 bases between the two ends. The CDR3 consists of 14 residues. The germline CDR1 and CDR2 sequences are MNHEY and SMNVEV (reference sequence).

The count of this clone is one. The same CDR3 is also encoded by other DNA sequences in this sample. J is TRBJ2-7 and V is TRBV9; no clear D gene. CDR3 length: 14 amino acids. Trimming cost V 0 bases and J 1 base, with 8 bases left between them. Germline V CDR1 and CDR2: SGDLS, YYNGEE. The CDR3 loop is CASSVVGSSYEQYF. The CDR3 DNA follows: TGTGCCAGCAGCGTAGTCGGGTCTTCCTACGAGCAGTACTTC.

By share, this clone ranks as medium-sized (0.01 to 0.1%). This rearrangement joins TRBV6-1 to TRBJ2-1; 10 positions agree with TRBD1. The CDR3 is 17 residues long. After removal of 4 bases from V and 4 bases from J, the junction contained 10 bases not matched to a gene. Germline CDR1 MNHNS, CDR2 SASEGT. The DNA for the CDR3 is TGTGCCAGCAGTGTTTGGGGACAGGGGCCTTTATACAATGAGCAGTTCTTC. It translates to CASSVWGQGPLYNEQFF.

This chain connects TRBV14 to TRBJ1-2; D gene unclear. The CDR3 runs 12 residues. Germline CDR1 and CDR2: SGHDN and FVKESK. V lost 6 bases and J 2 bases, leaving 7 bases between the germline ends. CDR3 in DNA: TGTGCCAGCAGTTACAGCAACTATGGCTACACCTTC. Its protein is CASSYSNYGYTF.

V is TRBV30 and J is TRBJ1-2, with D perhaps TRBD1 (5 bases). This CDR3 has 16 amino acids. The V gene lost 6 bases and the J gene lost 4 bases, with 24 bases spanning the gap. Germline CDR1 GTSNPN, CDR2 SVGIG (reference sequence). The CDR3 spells CACLRTFSQSSYGYTF. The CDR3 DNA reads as TGTGCCTGCCTTAGGACATTCAGCCAGTCATCCTATGGCTACACCTTC.

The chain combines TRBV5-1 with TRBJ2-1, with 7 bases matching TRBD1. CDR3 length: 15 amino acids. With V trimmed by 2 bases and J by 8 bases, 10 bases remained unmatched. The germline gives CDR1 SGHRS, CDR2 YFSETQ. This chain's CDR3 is CASSFTPQGQDEQFF. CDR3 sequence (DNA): TGCGCCAGCAGCTTCACTCCACAGGGGCAAGATGAGCAGTTCTTC.

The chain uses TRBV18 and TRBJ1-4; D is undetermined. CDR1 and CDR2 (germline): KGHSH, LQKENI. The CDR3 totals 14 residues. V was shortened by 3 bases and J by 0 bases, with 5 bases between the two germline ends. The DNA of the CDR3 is TGTGCCAGCTCACCGCTAGCAACTAATGAAAAACTGTTTTTT. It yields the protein CASSPLATNEKLFF.

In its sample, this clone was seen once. The CDR3 region has the DNA TGTGCCAGCAGCCCACTACAGGGAACTAGCGGGTGGTACCAAGAGACCCAGTACTTC. Translated: CASSPLQGTSGWYQETQYF. The V gene is TRBV7-6, the J gene TRBJ2-5, with 9 bases matching TRBD2. Per germline, CDR1 SGHVS and CDR2 FNYEAQ. V lost 5 bases and J lost 0; bases outside the gene matches: 16. This CDR3 spans 19 amino acids.

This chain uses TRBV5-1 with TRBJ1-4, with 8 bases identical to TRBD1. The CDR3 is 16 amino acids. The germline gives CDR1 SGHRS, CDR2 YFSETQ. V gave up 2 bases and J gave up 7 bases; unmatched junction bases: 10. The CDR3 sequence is CASSFRGQVAGEKLFF. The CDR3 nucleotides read TGCGCCAGCAGCTTTCGGGGACAGGTCGCGGGTGAAAAACTGTTTTTT.

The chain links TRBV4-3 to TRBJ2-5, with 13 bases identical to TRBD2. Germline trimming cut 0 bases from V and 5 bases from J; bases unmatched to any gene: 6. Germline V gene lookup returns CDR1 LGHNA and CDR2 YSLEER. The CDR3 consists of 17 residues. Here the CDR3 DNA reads TGCGCCAGCAGCCAAGAGACCAAACTAGCGGGAGGGGAGACCCAGTACTTC. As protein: CASSQETKLAGGETQYF.

CDR3 sequence reads: CASSLPGQGADYGYTF. The CDR3 region has the DNA TGTGCCAGCAGTCTCCCGGGACAGGGGGCGGACTATGGCTACACCTTC. The chain combines TRBV28 with TRBJ1-2; 12 bases line up with TRBD1. Germline CDR1 reads MDHEN; CDR2 reads SYDVKM. The V segment lost 5 bases and the J segment 3 bases; nucleotides outside the gene matches: 7. The CDR3 totals 16 residues.

The CDR3 region is CASSWAASSYEQYF. The CDR3 coding sequence is TGTGCCAGCAGTTGGGCCGCATCCTCCTACGAGCAGTACTTC. V is TRBV6-5 and J is TRBJ2-7; no clear D. The germline V and J ends were trimmed by 4 bases and 0 bases, with 10 bases remaining between them. Germline V gene lookup returns CDR1 MNHEY and CDR2 SVGAGI. The CDR3 is 14 amino acids.

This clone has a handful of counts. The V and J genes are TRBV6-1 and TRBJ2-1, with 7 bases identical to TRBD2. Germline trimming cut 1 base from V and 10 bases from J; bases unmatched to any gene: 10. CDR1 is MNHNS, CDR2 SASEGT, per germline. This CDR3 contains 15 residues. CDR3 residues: CASSEDGGGVGEQFF. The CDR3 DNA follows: TGTGCCAGCAGTGAAGATGGGGGAGGGGTTGGCGAGCAGTTCTTC.

The CDR3 bases are TGTGCCAGTAGTACTCCCGGACAGGCTCTCTTTAATCAGCCCCAGCATTTT. It codes for CASSTPGQALFNQPQHF. The rearrangement uses TRBV19 and TRBJ1-5, with 7 bases fitting TRBD1. Per germline, CDR1 LNHDA and CDR2 SQIVND (reference sequence). With V trimmed by 4 bases and J by 4 bases, 13 bases remained unmatched. The CDR3 has 17 residues.

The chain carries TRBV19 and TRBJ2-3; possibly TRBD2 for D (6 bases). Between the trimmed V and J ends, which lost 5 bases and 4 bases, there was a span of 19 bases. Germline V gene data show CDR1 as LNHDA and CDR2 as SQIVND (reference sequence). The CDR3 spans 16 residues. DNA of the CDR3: TGTGCCAGTAGTTCAATTCCCGGGAGAAGCGCAGATACGCAGTATTTT. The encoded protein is CASSSIPGRSADTQYF.

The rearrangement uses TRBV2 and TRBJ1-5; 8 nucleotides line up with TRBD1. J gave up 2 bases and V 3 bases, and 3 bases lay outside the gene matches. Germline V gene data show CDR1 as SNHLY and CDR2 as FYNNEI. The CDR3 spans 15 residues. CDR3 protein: CASSDQGAGNQPQHF. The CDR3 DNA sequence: TGTGCCAGCAGTGACCAGGGGGCAGGCAATCAGCCCCAGCATTTT. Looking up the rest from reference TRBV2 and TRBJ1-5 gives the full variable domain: EPEVTQTPSHQVTQMGQEVILRCVPISNHLYFYWYRQILGQKVEFLVSFYNNEISEKSEIFDDQFSVERPDGSNFTLKIRSTKLEDSAMYFCASSDQGAGNQPQHFGDGTRLSIL.

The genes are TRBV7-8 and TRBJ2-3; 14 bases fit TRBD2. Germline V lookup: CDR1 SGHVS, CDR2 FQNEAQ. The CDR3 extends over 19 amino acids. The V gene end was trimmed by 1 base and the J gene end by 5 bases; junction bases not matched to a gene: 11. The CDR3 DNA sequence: TGTGCCAGCAGCTTAGGACTAGCGGGAGGGCCCCCTTTGTTAGATACGCAGTATTTT. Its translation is CASSLGLAGGPPLLDTQYF. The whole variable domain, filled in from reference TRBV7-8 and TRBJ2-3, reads GAGVSQSPRYKVAKRGQDVALRCDPISGHVSLFWYQQALGQGPEFLTYFQNEAQLDKSGLPSDRFFAERPEGSVSTLKIQRTQQEDSAVYLCASSLGLAGGPPLLDTQYFGPGTRLTVL.